The present entry profiles one T cell receptor (beta chain) with its context. Its antigen is undetermined. Clones were read by immunoSEQ multiplex PCR, and TCRdb kept only the in-frame ones, dropping some. Seen here are 200,000 or so clones, about 92% observed once, and the top ten hold roughly 1%. These data originate in a study of T cell responses to AZD1222 COVID-19 vaccine. Germline values: CDR1 SQVTM, CDR2 ANQGSEA. The CDR3 is made up of 13 amino acids. The ends lost 7 bases at V and 6 bases at J; junction bases unmatched: 7. Study outcomes and limitations: The sample set comprised mostly white British donors with more females, and clonal diversity was possibly underestimated. After the peak T cell response, and only then, were repertoires sampled. Spike-wide vaccine-associated CD4 TCRs dominated at 160-218 and 743-854.

The chain has TRBV29-1 and TRBJ1-5; TRBD1 agrees at 9 bases. Sequencing was performed on peripheral blood, taken on day 0 of MenACWY control vaccination. The TCR was taken from an adult in good health. CDR3 sequence: CSATGGRGQPQHF. CDR3 nucleotides: TGCAGCGCAACAGGGGGCCGGGGTCAGCCCCAGCATTTT.